This paragraph reports one T cell receptor (beta chain). Its target is not known. The sequenced template was RNA, covering the TCR beta CDR3 region. Scientists carried out first-round RT-PCR using HTBI primers and then a second-round multiplex PCR. TCRdb re-analysed the multiplex PCR reads in MiXCR, keeping a single row per CDR3 protein. Of 740,000 or so distinct CDR3 sequences listed, around 40% were seen once; the top ten hold 44%. This specimen belongs to a study of Graves' ophthalmopathy and Graves' hyperthyroidism. V shed 0 bases and J 11 bases; nucleotides not matched to a gene: 8. CDR3 length equals 13 residues. Germline CDR1 and CDR2: SGHRS and YFSETQ. The study's findings and limits: Most clonotypes expanded in thyroid above 0.001 frequency were present in blood too. A 13-signature model separated ophthalmopathy from stable hyperthyroidism, reaching approximately 88% sensitivity and under 82% specificity cross-validated.

The sequenced sample consisted of peripheral blood. The source is an adult man with Graves' ophthalmopathy. This rearrangement joins TRBV5-1 to TRBJ2-7, with 7 positions matching TRBD2. CDR3: CASSLEHLAVKYF. DNA of the CDR3: TGCGCCAGCAGCTTGGAACACCTAGCGGTGAAGTACTTC.